This is a list of T cell receptor beta chains from one sample in a study of neurological immune-mediated disorders. One entry per CDR3 protein results from TCRdb running MiXCR on the 5' RACE reads. The sample shows about 40,000 distinct CDR3 sequences, 13% to 15% of them seen only once. The material sequenced was CD4+ T cells from blood. The receptors shown here come from an older woman with HTLV-1-associated myelopathy (HAM/TSP). Both conserved end residues are part of each CDR3. A D gene is named only where the DNA matches it firmly. Size tells how often a clone was seen (once, few, many) or the class of an expanded clone, and some rows leave it out.

cdr3_aa cdr3_nt v_call d_call j_call clone_size
CASRVGNTIYF TGTGCCAGCAGGGTTGGAAACACCATATATTTT TRBV6-6 - TRBJ1-3 many
CATGGRSDTGELFF TGTGCCACCGGGGGCAGGAGTGACACCGGGGAGCTGTTTTTT TRBV6-1 - TRBJ2-2 -
CASSQGRGLEQYF TGTGCCAGCAGCCAAGGCCGGGGGCTCGAGCAGTACTTC TRBV14 - TRBJ2-7 many
CANSFISGGGTDTQYF TGTGCCAACAGTTTTATTAGTGGGGGGGGCACAGATACGCAGTATTTT TRBV3-1 TRBD2 TRBJ2-3 -
CASSLDGSAKRGYTF TGTGCCAGCAGCTTGGACGGCTCGGCCAAAAGAGGCTACACCTTC TRBV5-5 - TRBJ1-2 many
CASSRTRGSSYNEQFF TGTGCCAGCAGCCGGACTAGGGGTAGCTCCTACAATGAGCAGTTCTTC TRBV11-1 TRBD2 TRBJ2-1 many
CASSPGSMDEQFF TGCGCCAGCAGCCCGGGATCTATGGATGAGCAGTTCTTC TRBV5-1 - TRBJ2-1 many
CASSQTGQGYEQYF TGTGCCAGCAGTCAAACGGGACAGGGCTACGAGCAGTACTTC TRBV6-5 TRBD1 TRBJ2-7 many
CSVTGARGTDTQYF TGCAGCGTTACAGGGGCTCGGGGCACAGATACGCAGTATTTT TRBV29-1 TRBD1 TRBJ2-3 many
CASSYSGTTSAKNIQYF TGTGCCAGCAGTTACTCCGGGACTACCTCTGCCAAAAACATTCAGTACTTC TRBV6-6 TRBD2 TRBJ2-4 many
CASSLNWGGEQYF TGTGCCAGCAGCTTAAATTGGGGTGGCGAGCAGTACTTC TRBV7-9 - TRBJ2-7 many